This T cell receptor beta chain came from a study of cytomegalovirus exposure and HLA in healthy donors. Trimming took 5 bases from V and 8 from J; bases not matched to a gene: 4. CDR1 and CDR2 from the germline V gene are SGHTA and FQGNSA. The CDR3 sequence is 13 residues long. The primer mix had 60 Vbeta and 13 Jbeta primers. Sequenced by immunoSEQ multiplex PCR; TCRdb stores in-frame clones only, minus some. The sample yields tens of thousands of clones, roughly 83% seen once. The chain recombines TRBV7-2 with TRBJ2-1, with 9 bases identical to TRBD1. The sample was PBMCs. The origin of this receptor is a human donor in good health. This CDR3 reads CASSKDRGDEQFF. Written as DNA, the CDR3 is TGTGCCAGCAGCAAGGACAGGGGTGATGAGCAGTTCTTC.